A selection of T cell receptor beta chains follows, all from one sample in a study of technical replicates of blood from a handful of donors. TCRdb's copy holds only in-frame clones and misses some; the assay was immunoSEQ multiplex PCR. Among about 79,000 clones, more than 85% were seen once, and the ten largest hold about 0.35%. Sequencing used T cells isolated from PBMCs. All receptors come from a human donor in good health. Some clones in this sample may be carry-over from other donors' samples. The CDR3 runs from the conserved cysteine through the conserved F or W. A D gene is named only where the DNA matches it firmly. For some rows the clone size is stated as once, few or many, or as a class when expanded; others skip it.

v_gene	abundance	d_gene	j_gene	CDR3nt	CDR3aa
TRBV27	few	NA	TRBJ2-3	TGTGCCAGCAGTCCGCGGGATGTCACAGATACGCAGTATTTT	CASSPRDVTDTQYF
TRBV6-6	NA	NA	TRBJ1-1	TGTGCCAGCATCCGGGTCTTGGACACTGAAGCTTTCTTT	CASIRVLDTEAFF
TRBV19	NA	TRBD2	TRBJ2-2	TGTGCCAGTAGTTGGGGACTAGCTAACACCGGGGAGCTGTTTTTT	CASSWGLANTGELFF
TRBV28	NA	TRBD1	TRBJ1-1	TGTGCCAGCAGTTTATGGGGGACAGGGGATAGCACTGAAGCTTTCTTT	CASSLWGTGDSTEAFF
TRBV4-1	NA	NA	TRBJ2-3	TGCGCCAGCAGCCGTCTAGCGATCGATACGCAGTATTTT	CASSRLAIDTQYF
TRBV19	NA	NA	TRBJ1-2	TGTGCCAGTAGTATAGTAGGGGCTAACTATGGCTACACCTTC	CASSIVGANYGYTF
TRBV4-3	NA	NA	TRBJ2-7	TGCGCCAGCAGCCAAGACGCTAGTATCATCTACGAGCAGTACTTC	CASSQDASIIYEQYF
TRBV14	NA	NA	TRBJ2-3	TGTGCCAGCAGCGAGGAGAGGGTGCAGTATTTT	CASSEERVQYF
TRBV5-1	NA	TRBD1	TRBJ2-7	TGCGCCAGCAGCTTTGGACAGGGGGATATGTACGAGCAGTACTTC	CASSFGQGDMYEQYF
TRBV9	NA	TRBD1	TRBJ1-2	TGTGCCAGCAGCGAATCCGGGACAGTTAACTATGGCTACACCTTC	CASSESGTVNYGYTF
TRBV5-6	NA	NA	TRBJ2-2	TGTGCCAGCAGCTCACTTTGGGGGGGCAGGACCGGGGAGCTGTTTTTT	CASSSLWGGRTGELFF
TRBV6-1	NA	NA	TRBJ2-5	TGTGCCAGCAGCCGACTGACTCAAGAGACCCAGTACTTC	CASSRLTQETQYF
TRBV19	NA	NA	TRBJ1-1	TGTGCCAGTAGTATAGATTTGCGAGGAAAGTTCTTT	CASSIDLRGKFF
TRBV12-5	NA	NA	TRBJ2-2	TGTGCTAGTGGTTTGGTACATATATCTCAGCGACCCCACCGGGAGCTGTTTTTT	CASGLVHISQRPHRELFF
TRBV7-3	NA	NA	TRBJ1-5	TGTGCCAGCAGCTTATCAGGGCCCAATCAGCCCCAGCATTTT	CASSLSGPNQPQHF
TRBV27	NA	TRBD1	TRBJ1-2	TGTGCCAGCAGTTTCTCGGGGACAGGCCGCTATGGCTACACCTTC	CASSFSGTGRYGYTF
TRBV4-3	NA	NA	TRBJ2-5	TGCGCCAGCAGCCCCTTCAGGGGAGAGACCCAGTACTTC	CASSPFRGETQYF
TRBV6-1	NA	NA	TRBJ2-7	TGTGCCAGCAGAGGAGGACAGAACTACGAGCAGTACTTC	CASRGGQNYEQYF
TRBV5-4	NA	TRBD2	TRBJ2-7	TGTGCCAGCAGCTTGGAAGCGGGAGTAAACTACGAGCAGTACTTC	CASSLEAGVNYEQYF
TRBV10-1	NA	TRBD1	TRBJ2-3	TGCGCCAGCAGTGACGTGACAGGGTACACAGATACGCAGTATTTT	CASSDVTGYTDTQYF
TRBV4-3	NA	TRBD1	TRBJ2-4	TGCGCCAGCAGCCCAACGGGACAGGGTGCCAAAAACATTCAGTACTTC	CASSPTGQGAKNIQYF
TRBV9	NA	TRBD2	TRBJ2-1	TGTGCCAGCAGCGGGGGACTAGCGGGAGTCAATGAGCAGTTCTTC	CASSGGLAGVNEQFF
TRBV21-1	NA	NA	TRBJ2-1	TGTGCCAGCCACTACCTAGCGGTATACAATGAGCAGTTCTTC	CASHYLAVYNEQFF
TRBV27	NA	NA	TRBJ1-3	TGTGCCAGCAGGGGGCAGGGGAACGGAAACACCATATATTTT	CASRGQGNGNTIYF
TRBV7-3	NA	TRBD2	TRBJ2-3	TGTGCCAGCAGCTTAACGCCAAGCGGGAGCTCAGATACGCAGTATTTT	CASSLTPSGSSDTQYF